What follows describes a single T cell receptor beta chain. This clone is a singleton in its sample. Its antigen has not been determined. No qualities accompany the bases; no much larger clone lies one base away. Participants in the prospective study were aged roughly 18 to 90 years, lived in 24 United States geographic areas, and enrolled through a virtual design. To assign participants to cohorts, the prospective study relied on clinical history that participants themselves reported in a screening survey and a study questionnaire. Each participant in the prospective study had whole blood, serum and a nasopharyngeal or oropharyngeal swab collected by mobile phlebotomists. Additional blood draws and questionnaires over an approximately two-month period could optionally be provided by prospective study participants. Prospective study blood samples were shipped either frozen or at room temperature before DNA extraction.

This specimen comes from a study of blood T cell repertoires in COVID-19 (dated by TCRdb to the early 2020s). About the investigation overall: ImmuneRACE Cohort 3 recovered participants were defined by two consecutive negative NP/OP PCR tests, healthcare professional clearance, or symptom resolution. The material from the prospective study consisted of cDNA or gDNA derived from T cells, B-cell-depleted T cells, or PBMCs. Samples were obtained from the ongoing ImmuneRACE study (first 160 participants) and from about 1,300 subjects provided by 6 global collaborators. Sample metadata almost always included a de-identified subject ID, COVID-19 status, age in years and sex. Where HLA class I and class II types were available, the types were taken from metadata supplied by the sample provider, not from assay-based typing. A freely available public database, intended as a resource for researchers studying the immune response to SARS-CoV-2, is where the repertoires were released. Samples from collaborators originated in the United States, Italy and Spain and spanned both the acute and convalescent phases of COVID-19. The dataset comprised deeply sampled blood TCRbeta repertoires from subjects exposed to, actively infected with, or recovered from COVID-19. The full study reports these points: Clinical and demographic metadata were provided uncurated, with the amount varying by source and participant.

TCRbeta CDR3 regions were amplified from genomic DNA by means of the immunoSEQ Assay, a bias-controlled multiplex PCR. The paper's processing steps were these. The number of nucleated cells in each sample was estimated from the amplification of reference gene primers within the assay. To quantify the absolute abundance of each unique TCRbeta CDR3 rearrangement, sequence reads were collapsed and filtered. Productive Simpson clonality was computed per sample as the square root of Simpson's diversity index over productive rearrangements. TCRdb obtained this table from immuneACCESS and retained in-frame rearrangements with V and J assigned. These tables miss some clones; where compared with another copy, unresolved V genes account for less than half of the shortfall, and the remainder is unexplained. The V and J calls and the clone size are those of that table, but D and trimming were determined from the DNA. Recorded for this sample are under 300,000 clones; 88% of them occurred a single time. The ten biggest clones cover roughly 2% of the sample.

The germline V gene (reference sequence) specifies LGHDT as CDR1 and YNNKEL as CDR2. V trim: 4 bases; J trim: 14 bases; unmatched bases: 13. The CDR3 starts with the cysteine, ends with the phenylalanine, and has 13 residues. Just CDR3 DNA is preserved here, 39 bases in frame from base 1. Sequences were obtained from PBMCs or T cells enriched from blood (not recorded which). The rearrangement combines TRBV3-1 (or the pseudogene TRBV3-2) with TRBJ2-5, with 7 bases in between that match TRBD2. The sequence derives from a woman aged 55-75 years in a cohort exposed to, infected with or recovered from COVID-19 (not recorded which). The nucleotide sequence is given as TGTGCCAGCAGCCTCCCCGGGACTAACGTCTGTTACTTC. This encodes CASSLPGTNVCYF.